This TCR beta chain was sequenced in a study of blood T cell repertoires in COVID-19. As for the study in general: T cells, B-cell-depleted T cells, or PBMCs provided the cDNA or gDNA that served as material.

Participants were aged 18 to 89 years from more than 20 US areas. Assignments of participants to cohorts depended upon their own reported clinical history. V lost 1 base and J 5 bases, leaving 6 bases between the germline ends. The CDR3 loop spans 13 amino acids. In germline, CDR1 is KGHSH, CDR2 LQKENI. Under the authors' procedure: Reference gene primers were amplified, and this amplification served to estimate nucleated cell counts. The table came from immunoSEQ multiplex PCR; TCRdb's copy has only in-frame clones and leaves some out. V and J calls and clone size come straight from that table; D and trimming were deduced from the DNA. The table lists under 250,000 clones, just under 90% of them singletons.

The clonotype was recovered from a woman aged 30 to 39 with acute COVID-19. J is TRBJ1-5 and V is TRBV18; the D is unclear. Input material: PBMCs or T cells enriched from blood (not recorded which). The CDR3 reads CASSPQSDQPQHF. As DNA, the CDR3 is TGTGCCAGCTCACCACAGAGCGATCAGCCCCAGCATTTT.